This paragraph reports one T cell receptor (beta chain). This record comes from a study of cytomegalovirus exposure and HLA in healthy donors. PCR involved 60 Vbeta and 13 Jbeta primers. As originally analysed: Later, an analysis found 75 million to 90 million unique TCR beta chains, and 9.5 million to 11 million of these were shared. Assay: immunoSEQ multiplex PCR; the TCRdb copy retains only in-frame clones and omits some. From that table come the V and J calls and clone size; the DNA was used to work out D and trimming. The sample consists of 150,000 to 200,000 clones, nearly 80% of them appearing once. At sampling all donors were nominally healthy, likely with unrecorded immune exposures. Trimming removed 2 bases from V and 5 bases from J, with 13 bases in between. Germline V gene sequence: CDR1 GTSNPN, CDR2 SVGIG (reference sequence). The CDR3 is made up of 13 amino acids.

This chain uses TRBV30 with TRBJ2-7; TRBD1 might be the D (6 bases). The sequenced material came from PBMCs. The receptor was isolated from a female donor in good health and CMV-seronegative. This CDR3 is CAWSWQGTHEQYF. For the CDR3, the DNA is TGTGCCTGGAGTTGGCAGGGGACCCACGAGCAGTACTTC. Drawing the rest from reference TRBV30 and TRBJ2-7, the complete variable domain is SQTIHQWPATLVQPVGSPLSLECTVEGTSNPNLYWYRQAAGRGLQLLFYSVGIGQISSEVPQNLSASRPQDRQFILSSKKLLLSDSGFYLCAWSWQGTHEQYFGPGTRLTVT.